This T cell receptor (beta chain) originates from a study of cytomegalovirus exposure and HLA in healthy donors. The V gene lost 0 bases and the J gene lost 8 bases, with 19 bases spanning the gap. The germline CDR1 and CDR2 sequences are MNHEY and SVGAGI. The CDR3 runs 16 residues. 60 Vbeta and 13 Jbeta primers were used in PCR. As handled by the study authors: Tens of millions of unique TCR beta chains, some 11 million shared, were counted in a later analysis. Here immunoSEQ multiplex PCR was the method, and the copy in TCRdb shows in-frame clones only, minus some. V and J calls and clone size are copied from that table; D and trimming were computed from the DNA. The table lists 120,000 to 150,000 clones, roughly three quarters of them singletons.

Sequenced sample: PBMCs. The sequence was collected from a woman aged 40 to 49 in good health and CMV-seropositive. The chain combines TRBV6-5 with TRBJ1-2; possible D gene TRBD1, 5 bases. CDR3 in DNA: TGTGCCAGCAGTTACTCGTCCGGACCGGGGGGTCAGGGCTACACCTTC. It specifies CASSYSSGPGGQGYTF.